One sample yielded the 7 T cell receptor beta chains listed below, sequenced in a study of blood T cell repertoires in COVID-19. The assay was immunoSEQ multiplex PCR, and TCRdb's table has in-frame clones only and misses some. The table shows 90,000 to 100,000 clones, with around 82% occurring only once. The sequenced sample consisted of peripheral blood. Source of these receptors: a man between 60 and 75 years old with acute or convalescent COVID-19.

The V and J genes are TRBV27 and TRBJ2-1, with D unclear. Trimming left V 4 bases short and J 2 bases short, with 12 bases between. The germline CDR1 and CDR2 sequences are MNHEY and SMNVEV (reference sequence). This CDR3 comprises 15 residues. The CDR3 coding sequence is TGTGCCAGCAGTTCGACACCGTTAACCTACAATGAGCAGTTCTTC. Amino acid sequence: CASSSTPLTYNEQFF.

This sequence joins TRBV30 and TRBJ1-1; D is undetermined. Germline lookup yields CDR1 GTSNPN and CDR2 SVGIG (reference sequence). V lost 1 base and J 5 bases, leaving 23 bases between the germline ends. This CDR3 region has 17 residues. The DNA of the CDR3 is TGTGCCTGGAGTGCCCCCTTATCCGGGAGTATGAGGACTGAAGCTTTCTTT. This codes for CAWSAPLSGSMRTEAFF.

This rearrangement joins TRBV6-2 or TRBV6-3 to TRBJ1-5; 8 bases map to TRBD1. Looked up from germline, CDR1 is MNHEY and CDR2 is SVGEGT. This CDR3 is 18 amino acids long. The V and J ends lost 5 bases and 1 base, in that order; junction bases with no gene match: 13. The CDR3 bases are TGTGCCAGCAGTACGCCCGAGACAGGGGCCCTCAGCAATCAGCCCCAGCATTTT. This translates into CASSTPETGALSNQPQHF.

The chain recombines TRBV24-1 with TRBJ2-1; 9 bases fit TRBD2. The CDR3 totals 15 residues. The germline V gene has CDR1 KGHDR and CDR2 SFDVKD. V lost 5 bases and J lost 8; bases outside the gene matches: 9. The CDR3: CATSGVGTSIHEQFF. CDR3 nucleotide sequence: TGTGCCACCAGTGGTGTCGGGACTAGCATCCATGAGCAGTTCTTC.

V gene TRBV5-6 combines with J gene TRBJ2-1; D remains unclear. This CDR3 spans 13 amino acids. With 2 bases removed from V and 8 bases from J, the gap between germline ends came to 11 bases. Germline CDR1 is SGHDT and CDR2 is YYEEEE. CDR3 bases: TGTGCCAGCAGCTTTCTGGAGAGCGATGAGCAGTTCTTC. As protein: CASSFLESDEQFF.

The J gene is TRBJ1-6, the V gene TRBV4-1; 11 bases fit TRBD1. The germline CDR1 and CDR2 sequences are MGHRA and YSYEKL. CDR3 size: 15 residues. The ends lost 5 bases at V and 7 bases at J; junction bases unmatched: 4. The CDR3 loop is CASSLGQGENSPLHF. The CDR3 coding sequence is TGCGCCAGCAGCTTGGGACAGGGGGAAAATTCACCCCTCCACTTT.

The chain is built from TRBV7-2 and TRBJ1-2, with D possibly TRBD1 on 6 matching bases. Germline lookup yields CDR1 SGHTA and CDR2 FQGNSA. This CDR3 has 13 residues. V gave up 5 bases and J gave up 8 bases, with 15 bases separating them. In DNA form, the CDR3 reads TGTGCCAGCAGCGTAACAGGGTCTCGGGGCTACACCTTC. It translates to CASSVTGSRGYTF.